This passage covers 22 T cell receptor beta chains from one sample sequenced in a study of graft-versus-host responses after intestinal transplantation. Their recognized antigens are unknown. This table comes from immunoSEQ multiplex PCR, and its TCRdb copy is limited to in-frame clones, with some not included. This table has 70,000 to 100,000 clones, roughly 89% appearing once. The source material was unstimulated CD4+ T cells sorted from spleen or lymph node cells, sampled before intestinal transplant. These receptors all come from a human donor who received an intestinal transplant.

V and J are TRBV28 and TRBJ1-5; D possibly corresponds to TRBD1 (5 bases). The CDR3 is 17 residues long. Per the germline V gene, CDR1 is MDHEN and CDR2 is SYDVKM. The ends were cut back, 5 bases at V and 10 bases at J, with 27 bases in the middle. The CDR3 loop reads CASSPRQSATIGGPQHF. The CDR3 nucleotides are TGTGCCAGCAGTCCCCGACAGTCCGCCACGATCGGCGGTCCCCAGCATTTT. Using reference TRBV28 and TRBJ1-5 for the parts outside the CDR3, the full variable domain is DVKVTQSSRYLVKRTGEKVFLECVQDMDHENMFWYRQDPGLGLRLIYFSYDVKMKEKGDIPEGYSVSREKKERFSLILESASTNQTSMYLCASSPRQSATIGGPQHFGDGTRLSIL.

The gene calls are TRBV7-9 and TRBJ2-3, with a weak D call TRBD1 (6 bases). The V and J ends lost 4 bases and 4 bases respectively, with 6 bases between them. This CDR3 contains 12 residues. Germline loops: CDR1 SEHNR, CDR2 FQNEAQ (reference sequence). CDR3 nucleotide sequence: TGTGCCAGCAGCTCAGGGGCAGATACGCAGTATTTT. Protein: CASSSGADTQYF.

The CDR3 DNA reads as TGTGCCAGCAGTTCCTCAGGGGAATCCGGCTATGGCTACACCTTC. Translating gives CASSSSGESGYGYTF. V and J are TRBV28 and TRBJ1-2; D is perhaps TRBD1 (6 bases). Germline lookup yields CDR1 MDHEN and CDR2 SYDVKM. The V end lost 4 bases, the J end lost 4 bases, and 16 bases lay between the germline ends. The CDR3 length is 15 residues.

V usage is TRBV6-5 and J usage is TRBJ1-1; D might be TRBD1 (5 bases). Germline V lookup: CDR1 MNHEY, CDR2 SVGAGI. The length of the CDR3 is 14 residues. The V and J ends lost 7 bases and 4 bases respectively, with 16 bases between them. The CDR3 here is CASTPLGDITEAFF. DNA for the CDR3: TGTGCCAGCACCCCGTTAGGGGATATCACTGAAGCTTTCTTT.

The chain carries TRBV5-1 and TRBJ2-7; the match to TRBD1 covers 8 bases. The CDR3 is 14 residues long. Trimming removed 8 bases from V and 1 base from J; junction bases left unmatched: 8. In germline, CDR1 is SGHRS, CDR2 YFSETQ. The CDR3 DNA reads as TGCGCCAGTACCCGGAGACAGGGGTCCTACGAGCAGTACTTC. This translates into CASTRRQGSYEQYF. Full variable domain (remainder filled in from reference TRBV5-1 and TRBJ2-7): KAGVTQTPRYLIKTRGQQVTLSCSPISGHRSVSWYQQTPGQGLQFLFEYFSETQRNKGNFPGRFSGRQFSNSRSEMNVSTLELGDSALYLCASTRRQGSYEQYFGPGTRLTVT.

The chain links TRBV5-4 to TRBJ2-1; D perhaps matches TRBD2 (6 bases). V was trimmed by 3 bases and J by 6 bases, leaving 10 bases between them. The CDR3 runs to 13 residues. The germline gives CDR1 SGHNT, CDR2 YYREEE (reference sequence). The CDR3 spells CASSSPGLNEQFF. DNA for the CDR3: TGTGCCAGCAGCTCCCCGGGACTCAATGAGCAGTTCTTC.

V is TRBV2 and J is TRBJ1-4; D gene ambiguous. This CDR3 contains 12 residues. Germline CDR1 reads SNHLY; CDR2 reads FYNNEI. Trimming pared 2 bases from V and 8 bases from J, leaving 6 bases between. CDR3 sequence: CASSELGEKLFF. CDR3 DNA: TGTGCCAGCAGTGAACTGGGCGAAAAACTGTTTTTT.

J is TRBJ2-3 and V is TRBV5-1; 14 bases map to TRBD2. This CDR3 has 16 residues. J lost 4 bases, V lost 3 bases, and 4 bases had no gene match. Germline assignment: CDR1 SGHRS and CDR2 YFSETQ. CDR3 bases: TGCGCCAGCAGCTCGCGACTAGCGGGAGGGGCAGATACGCAGTATTTT. Amino acid sequence: CASSSRLAGGADTQYF.

The chain combines TRBV27 with TRBJ2-5; D remains unclear. V was trimmed by 2 bases and J by 2 bases, leaving 6 bases between them. Per the germline V gene, CDR1 is MNHEY and CDR2 is SMNVEV (reference sequence). The CDR3 covers 13 residues. The CDR3 sequence is CASSLRVQETQYF. The CDR3 DNA reads as TGTGCCAGCAGTTTACGGGTTCAAGAGACCCAGTACTTC.

This chain connects TRBV28 to TRBJ1-5; D is possibly TRBD1 (5 bases). Trimming took 6 bases from V and 0 from J, leaving 15 bases between them. CDR3 size: 16 residues. CDR1 and CDR2 from the germline V gene are MDHEN and SYDVKM. CDR3 in amino acids: CASSLRQSNSNQPQHF. The CDR3 DNA reads TGTGCCAGCAGCCTTAGACAGTCGAATAGCAATCAGCCCCAGCATTTT. Complete variable domain (other parts from reference TRBV28 and TRBJ1-5): DVKVTQSSRYLVKRTGEKVFLECVQDMDHENMFWYRQDPGLGLRLIYFSYDVKMKEKGDIPEGYSVSREKKERFSLILESASTNQTSMYLCASSLRQSNSNQPQHFGDGTRLSIL.

The rearrangement joins TRBV5-1 to TRBJ2-3; no firm D call. From germline, CDR1 is SGHRS and CDR2 YFSETQ. The CDR3 sequence is 13 residues long. Trimming removed 0 bases at V and 7 bases at J, with 9 bases between. The CDR3 loop is CASSLGRDYTQYF. CDR3 DNA sequence: TGCGCCAGCAGCTTGGGCCGAGACTATACGCAGTATTTT.

The chain employs TRBV10-1 and TRBJ2-7, with 7 bases aligning to TRBD1. CDR1 and CDR2 (germline): WNHNN, SYGVQD (reference sequence). V lost 6 bases to trimming and J lost 1 base; unmatched junction nucleotides: 15. The CDR3 runs 17 residues. CDR3 residues: CASRPSATGFESYEQYF. The CDR3 region has the DNA TGCGCCAGCAGACCAAGCGCGACAGGGTTTGAATCCTACGAGCAGTACTTC.

CDR3 amino acids: CASSPGVFGENEQFF. CDR3 coding DNA: TGTGCCAGCAGCCCCGGGGTCTTCGGGGAGAATGAGCAGTTCTTC. The chain employs TRBV13 and TRBJ2-1, with D possibly TRBD2 on 5 matching bases. CDR3 length: 15 amino acids. Germline V gives CDR1 PRHDT, CDR2 FYEKMQ (reference sequence). V lost 5 bases, J lost 7 bases, and 18 bases lay in between.

V usage is TRBV2 and J usage is TRBJ2-7, with 13 nucleotides matching TRBD2. Germline V gene data show CDR1 as SNHLY and CDR2 as FYNNEI. The CDR3 consists of 15 residues. Trimming at V came to 6 bases and at J to 5 bases, leaving 7 bases not matched to a gene. This CDR3 is CASSGLAGVAHEQYF. CDR3 nucleotide sequence: TGTGCCAGCAGCGGACTAGCGGGAGTTGCTCACGAGCAGTACTTC.

The rearrangement links TRBV20-1 to TRBJ2-7; TRBD1 might be the D (6 bases). Trimming took off 6 bases at V and 5 bases at J, with 11 bases between the two ends. Germline V gene data show CDR1 as DFQATT and CDR2 as SNEGSKA (reference sequence). The CDR3 has 11 amino acids. The CDR3 region has the DNA TGCAGTGCGCCAACAGGGAACGAGCAGTACTTC. Translated, it gives CSAPTGNEQYF.

This chain joins TRBV5-5 and TRBJ2-3, with 7 positions matching TRBD1. CDR1 is SGHKS and CDR2 is YYEKEE in the germline V gene (reference sequence). V dropped 3 bases and J dropped 0; count of bases not matched to a gene: 10. This CDR3 is built from 17 residues. The CDR3 here is CASSSLPGGASTDTQYF. The CDR3 DNA sequence: TGTGCCAGCAGCTCACTCCCAGGGGGTGCTAGCACAGATACGCAGTATTTT.

The chain employs TRBV15 and TRBJ1-6; TRBD1 is a possible D gene (5 bases). The CDR3 runs 23 residues. Trimming shortened V by 0 bases and J by 6 bases, and 33 bases separated the two germline ends. The germline V gene has CDR1 LNHNV and CDR2 YYDKDF (reference sequence). In DNA form, the CDR3 reads TGTGCCACCAGCAGAGAAGGGGATAGGGCCCCGGGCTTCGGGCTAAGGGGTAATTCACCCCTCCACTTT. Amino acids: CATSREGDRAPGFGLRGNSPLHF. The whole variable domain, filled in from reference TRBV15 and TRBJ1-6, reads DAMVIQNPRYQVTQFGKPVTLSCSQTLNHNVMYWYQQKSSQAPKLLFHYYDKDFNNEADTPDNFQSRRPNTSFCFLDIRSPGLGDTAMYLCATSREGDRAPGFGLRGNSPLHFGNGTRLTVT.

V gene TRBV28 combines with J gene TRBJ1-5; TRBD1 matches at 10 bases. This CDR3 has 15 residues. The germline V gene encodes CDR1 MDHEN and CDR2 SYDVKM. The ends lost 4 bases at V and 6 bases at J; junction bases unmatched: 6. The CDR3 spells CASSSLTGGGQPQHF. CDR3 sequence (DNA): TGTGCCAGCAGTTCCTTGACAGGGGGCGGTCAGCCCCAGCATTTT.

The chain links TRBV11-2 to TRBJ2-1; possibly TRBD2 for D (5 bases). The CDR3 is 17 residues long. V dropped 1 base and J dropped 2 bases, with 15 bases sitting between them. Germline lookup yields CDR1 SGHAT and CDR2 FQNNGV. In nucleotides, the CDR3 is TGTGCCAGCAGCTTAGGTCTGGGGAGCCTCACCTACAATGAGCAGTTCTTC. This encodes CASSLGLGSLTYNEQFF.

J is TRBJ2-7 and V is TRBV19, with 7 bases aligning to TRBD2. Germline lookup yields CDR1 LNHDA and CDR2 SQIVND (reference sequence). V trimming: 2 bases; J trimming: 1 base; junction bases outside the gene matches: 5. There are 15 residues in the CDR3. The chain's CDR3 is CASSIRGEKSYEQYF. DNA for the CDR3: TGTGCCAGTAGTATACGGGGGGAGAAGTCCTACGAGCAGTACTTC.

In this sample, this clone turned up a few times. V is TRBV9 and J is TRBJ2-3; TRBD1 is a possible D gene (5 bases). In germline, CDR1 is SGDLS, CDR2 YYNGEE. This CDR3 is built from 14 residues. Trimming removed 1 base at V and 1 base at J, with 7 bases between. CDR3 sequence: CASSVKGGTDTQYF. The CDR3 bases are TGTGCCAGCAGCGTAAAAGGGGGCACAGATACGCAGTATTTT.

This sequence joins TRBV28 and TRBJ2-3; the D gene is possibly TRBD1 (7 bases). The CDR3 is 15 residues long. The V end lost 3 bases, the J end lost 3 bases, and 13 bases lay between the germline ends. The germline gives CDR1 MDHEN, CDR2 SYDVKM. The CDR3 coding sequence is TGTGCCAGCAGTTTCAGGAGGGGGCGGACAGATACGCAGTATTTT. It specifies CASSFRRGRTDTQYF.